A selection of T cell receptor beta chains follows, all from one sample in a study of blood T cell repertoires in COVID-19. Here immunoSEQ multiplex PCR was the method, and the copy in TCRdb shows in-frame clones only, minus some. Among roughly 290,000 clones listed, roughly nine tenths were seen once. The sample consisted of PBMCs or T cells enriched from blood (not recorded which). These receptors all stem from a middle-aged woman who had recovered from COVID-19. The CDR3 runs from the conserved cysteine through the conserved F or W. D genes are given only for firm matches. The size entry is marked missing in some rows and otherwise reads once, few, many or a size class.

d_gene | abundance | j_gene | v_gene | CDR3aa | CDR3nt
. | . | TRBJ2-2 | TRBV5-6 | CASSLQGREWIGELFF | TGTGCCAGCAGCTTGCAGGGGCGTGAGTGGATCGGGGAGCTGTTTTTT
TRBD2 | . | TRBJ2-1 | TRBV19 | CASSPELAGAGNEQFF | TGTGCCAGTAGTCCCGAGCTAGCGGGAGCAGGCAATGAGCAGTTCTTC
. | . | TRBJ2-5 | TRBV7-9 | CASSRDTLIETQYF | TGTGCCAGCAGCCGGGACACCCTAATCGAGACCCAGTACTTC
. | . | TRBJ2-2 | TRBV10-3 | CAAASAGELFF | TGTGCCGCGGCTAGTGCCGGGGAGCTGTTTTTT
. | . | TRBJ1-5 | TRBV28 | CATKQGNSNQPQHF | TGTGCCACCAAACAGGGTAATAGCAATCAGCCCCAGCATTTT
TRBD2 | . | TRBJ2-3 | TRBV4-3 | CASSQEPAGGLDTQYF | TGCGCCAGCAGCCAAGAACCGGCGGGAGGTCTGGATACGCAGTATTTT
. | . | TRBJ2-5 | TRBV28 | CASSFKKHPYQETQYF | TGTGCCAGCAGTTTTAAGAAACATCCGTACCAAGAGACCCAGTACTTC
. | . | TRBJ1-6 | TRBV10-1 | CASSGGGPYLNSPLHF | TGCGCCAGCAGTGGGGGGGGGCCGTATTTAAATTCACCCCTCCACTTT
TRBD2 | . | TRBJ2-1 | TRBV15 | CATRRRVTSGSNEQFF | TGTGCCACCAGGCGACGGGTAACTAGCGGGAGTAATGAGCAGTTCTTC
TRBD2 | . | TRBJ2-7 | TRBV9 | CASSVLAGHSEQYF | TGTGCCAGCAGCGTTCTAGCGGGACACAGCGAGCAGTACTTC
TRBD1 | once | TRBJ2-1 | TRBV7-3 | CASSLGPGGDNEQFF | TGTGCCAGCAGCCTCGGTCCAGGGGGCGACAATGAGCAGTTCTTC
. | . | TRBJ1-2 | TRBV29-1 | CSVDSDRPYGYTF | TGCAGCGTTGATTCAGACAGGCCCTATGGCTACACCTTC
. | once | TRBJ2-7 | TRBV30 | CAWSGFRSSYEQYF | TGTGCCTGGAGCGGTTTTAGGAGTTCCTACGAGCAGTACTTC
. | . | TRBJ1-6 | TRBV7-2 | CASSPAPGGINSPLHF | TGTGCCAGCAGCCCGGCTCCTGGGGGCATTAATTCACCCCTCCACTTT
TRBD2 | few | TRBJ2-7 | TRBV7-3 | CASSRLADPSYEQYF | TGTGCCAGCAGCAGACTAGCGGACCCCTCCTACGAGCAGTACTTC
. | once | TRBJ2-1 | TRBV7-2 | CASSPGSGYNEQFF | TGTGCCAGCAGCCCGGGTAGCGGATACAATGAGCAGTTCTTC
TRBD2 | . | TRBJ2-3 | TRBV19 | CASSIGASGRALDTQYF | TGTGCCAGTAGTATAGGGGCCAGCGGGAGGGCCTTAGATACGCAGTATTTT